This entry is about one TCR beta chain. The CDR3 totals 17 residues. V lost 4 bases, J lost 4 bases, and 14 bases stayed unmatched. CDR1 SGHVS and CDR2 FQNEAQ come from the germline V gene. The sample belongs to a study of blood T cell repertoires in COVID-19. Study-wide background: The United States, Italy and Spain were the sources of the acute and convalescent COVID-19 samples. The cDNA or gDNA used as material had been derived from T cells, B-cell-depleted T cells, or PBMCs.

In the authors' methods: Reference gene primer amplification yielded estimated nucleated cell counts. Using immunoSEQ multiplex PCR, the repertoire was profiled, and TCRdb retains in-frame clones only, with some absent. V, J and clone size are taken as reported in that table, and D and trimming were inferred from the DNA itself. The sample has approximately 88,000 clones, roughly 87% seen once; the top ten hold around 16%. This receptor was identified in a male donor with acute or convalescent COVID-19. The chain has TRBV7-8 and TRBJ1-2, with TRBD1 matching 8 bases. Specimen: peripheral blood. CDR3 sequence: CASSSEPGQGALYGYTF. DNA for the CDR3: TGTGCCAGCAGCTCGGAGCCAGGACAGGGCGCTCTCTATGGCTACACCTTC.